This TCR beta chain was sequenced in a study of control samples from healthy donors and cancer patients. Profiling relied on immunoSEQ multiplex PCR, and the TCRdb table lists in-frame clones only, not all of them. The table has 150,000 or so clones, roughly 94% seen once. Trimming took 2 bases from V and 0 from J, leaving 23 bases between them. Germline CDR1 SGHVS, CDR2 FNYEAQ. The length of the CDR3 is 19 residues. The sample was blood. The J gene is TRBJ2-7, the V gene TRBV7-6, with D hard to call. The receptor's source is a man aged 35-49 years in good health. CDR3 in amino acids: CASSLTNAGRSLSSYEQYF. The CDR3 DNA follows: TGTGCCAGCAGCTTAACAAATGCAGGACGTAGTCTTAGCTCCTACGAGCAGTACTTC.